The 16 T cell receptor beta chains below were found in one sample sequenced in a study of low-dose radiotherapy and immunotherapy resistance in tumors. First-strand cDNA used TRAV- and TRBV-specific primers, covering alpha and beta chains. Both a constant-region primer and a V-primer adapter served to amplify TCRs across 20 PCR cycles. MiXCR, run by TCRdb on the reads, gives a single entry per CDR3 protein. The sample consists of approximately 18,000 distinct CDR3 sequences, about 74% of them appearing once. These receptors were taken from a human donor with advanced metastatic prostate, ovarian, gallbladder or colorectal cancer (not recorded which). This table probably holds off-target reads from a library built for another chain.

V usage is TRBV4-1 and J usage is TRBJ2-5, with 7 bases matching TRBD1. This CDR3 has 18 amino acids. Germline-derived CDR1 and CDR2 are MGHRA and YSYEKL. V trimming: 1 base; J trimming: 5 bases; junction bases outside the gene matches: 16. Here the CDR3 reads CASSQGPGTAKGLETQYF. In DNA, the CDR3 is TGCGCCAGCAGCCAAGGACCCGGGACAGCTAAAGGTCTGGAGACCCAGTACTTC.

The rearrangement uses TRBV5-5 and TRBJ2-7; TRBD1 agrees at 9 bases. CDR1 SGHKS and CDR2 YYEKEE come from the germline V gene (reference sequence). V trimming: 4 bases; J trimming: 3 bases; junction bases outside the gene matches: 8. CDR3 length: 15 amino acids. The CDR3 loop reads CASSSSGTGFYEQYF. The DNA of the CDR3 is TGTGCCAGCAGCAGCTCCGGGACAGGGTTCTACGAGCAGTACTTC.

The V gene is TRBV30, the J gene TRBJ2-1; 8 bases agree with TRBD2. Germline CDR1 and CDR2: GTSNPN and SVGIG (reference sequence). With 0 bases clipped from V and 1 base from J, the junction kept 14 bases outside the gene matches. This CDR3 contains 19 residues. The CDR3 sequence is CAWSVRRGEREWSYNEQFF. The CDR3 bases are TGTGCCTGGAGTGTACGACGGGGGGAGCGGGAGTGGTCCTACAATGAGCAGTTCTTC.

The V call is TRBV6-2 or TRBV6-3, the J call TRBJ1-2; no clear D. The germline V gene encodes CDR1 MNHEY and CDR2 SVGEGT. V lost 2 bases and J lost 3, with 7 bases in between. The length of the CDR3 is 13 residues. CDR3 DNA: TGTGCCAGCAGTTACGAACAGCACTATGGCTACACCTTC. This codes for CASSYEQHYGYTF.

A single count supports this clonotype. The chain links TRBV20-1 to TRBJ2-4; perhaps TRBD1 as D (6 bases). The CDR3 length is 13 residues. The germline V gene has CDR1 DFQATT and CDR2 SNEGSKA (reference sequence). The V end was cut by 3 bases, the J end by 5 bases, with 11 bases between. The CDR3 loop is CSASGGQQNIQYF. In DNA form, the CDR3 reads TGCAGTGCTAGTGGAGGACAGCAAAACATTCAGTACTTC.

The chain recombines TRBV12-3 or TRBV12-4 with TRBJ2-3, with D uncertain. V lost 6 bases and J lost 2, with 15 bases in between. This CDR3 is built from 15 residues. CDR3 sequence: CASSRGRPDTDTQYF. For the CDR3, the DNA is TGTGCCAGCAGCCGTGGGCGCCCGGACACAGATACGCAGTATTTT.

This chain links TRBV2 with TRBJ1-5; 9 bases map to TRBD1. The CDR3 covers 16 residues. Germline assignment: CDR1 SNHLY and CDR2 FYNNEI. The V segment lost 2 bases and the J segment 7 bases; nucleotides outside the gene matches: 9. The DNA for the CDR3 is TGTGCCAGCAGTGAAAGTGGGACAGGGCTCGGCCAGCCCCAGCATTTT. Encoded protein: CASSESGTGLGQPQHF.

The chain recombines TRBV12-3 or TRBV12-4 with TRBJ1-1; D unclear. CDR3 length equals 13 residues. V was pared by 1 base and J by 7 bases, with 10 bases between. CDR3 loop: CASSLVEGGEAFF. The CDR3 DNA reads TGTGCCAGCAGTTTAGTCGAAGGAGGTGAAGCTTTCTTT.

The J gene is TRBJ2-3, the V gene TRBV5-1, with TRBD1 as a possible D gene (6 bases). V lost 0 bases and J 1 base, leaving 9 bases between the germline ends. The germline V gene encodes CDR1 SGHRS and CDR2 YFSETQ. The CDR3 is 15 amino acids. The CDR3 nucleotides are TGCGCCAGCAGCTTGGAACAGGGAGGCACAGATACGCAGTATTTT. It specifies CASSLEQGGTDTQYF.

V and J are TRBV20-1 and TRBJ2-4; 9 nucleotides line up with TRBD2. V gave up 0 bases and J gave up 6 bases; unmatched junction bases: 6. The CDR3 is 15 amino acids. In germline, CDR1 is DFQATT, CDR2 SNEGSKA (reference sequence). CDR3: CSARDQREVGNIQYF. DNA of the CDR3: TGCAGTGCTAGAGATCAGCGGGAGGTCGGAAACATTCAGTACTTC.

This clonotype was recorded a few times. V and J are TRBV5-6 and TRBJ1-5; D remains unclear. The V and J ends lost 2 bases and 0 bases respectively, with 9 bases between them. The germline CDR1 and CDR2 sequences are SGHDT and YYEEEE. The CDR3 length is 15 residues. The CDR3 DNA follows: TGTGCCAGCAGCTTTAATGGACTTAGCAATCAGCCCCAGCATTTT. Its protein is CASSFNGLSNQPQHF.

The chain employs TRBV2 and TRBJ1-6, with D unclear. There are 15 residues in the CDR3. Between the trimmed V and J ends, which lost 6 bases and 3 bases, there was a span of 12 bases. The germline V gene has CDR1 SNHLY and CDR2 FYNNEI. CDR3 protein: CASREPRGYNSPLHF. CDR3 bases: TGTGCCAGCAGGGAGCCCCGGGGCTATAATTCACCCCTCCACTTT.

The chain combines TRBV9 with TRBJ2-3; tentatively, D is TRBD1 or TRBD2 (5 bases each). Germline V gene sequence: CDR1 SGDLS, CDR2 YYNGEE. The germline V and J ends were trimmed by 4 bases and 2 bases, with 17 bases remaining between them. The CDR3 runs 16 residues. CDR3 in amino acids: CASSQDGAVSTDTQYF. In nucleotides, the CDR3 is TGTGCCAGCAGCCAAGACGGGGCCGTCTCCACAGATACGCAGTATTTT. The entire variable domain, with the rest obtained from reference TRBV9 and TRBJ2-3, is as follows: DSGVTQTPKHLITATGQRVTLRCSPRSGDLSVYWYQQSLDQGLQFLIQYYNGEERAKGNILERFSAQQFPDLHSELNLSSLELGDSALYFCASSQDGAVSTDTQYFGPGTRLTVL.

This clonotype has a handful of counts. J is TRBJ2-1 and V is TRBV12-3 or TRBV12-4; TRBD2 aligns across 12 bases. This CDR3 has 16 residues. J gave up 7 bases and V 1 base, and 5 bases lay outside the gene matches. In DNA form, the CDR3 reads TGTGCCAGCAGTTTAGGAGGACTAGCGGGGAAGAATGAGCAGTTCTTC. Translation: CASSLGGLAGKNEQFF.

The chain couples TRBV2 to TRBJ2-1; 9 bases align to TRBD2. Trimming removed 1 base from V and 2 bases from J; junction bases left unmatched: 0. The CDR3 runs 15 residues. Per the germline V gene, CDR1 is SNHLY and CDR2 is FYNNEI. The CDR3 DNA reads TGTGCCAGCAGTGAAGGGACTAGCGCCTACAATGAGCAGTTCTTC. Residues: CASSEGTSAYNEQFF.

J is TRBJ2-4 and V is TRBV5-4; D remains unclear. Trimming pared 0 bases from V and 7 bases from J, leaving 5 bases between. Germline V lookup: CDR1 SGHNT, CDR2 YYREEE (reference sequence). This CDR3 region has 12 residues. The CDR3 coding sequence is TGTGCCAGCAGCTTGGAAGGGAACATTCAGTACTTC. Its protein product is CASSLEGNIQYF.